The rows below give T cell receptor beta chains drawn from one sample of a study of molecular identifiers for immune sequencing clone quantification. TCRdb reanalysed the PCR reads using MiXCR and keeps one entry per CDR3 protein. The sample includes some 590,000 distinct CDR3 sequences, 25% of them seen just once. Sequenced input: naive CD8+ T cells from blood, with Jurkat cell RNA spiked in. Receptor source: a human donor in good health. Some libraries in this study had Jurkat cell RNA spiked in. Each CDR3 is given with its conserved first and last residue. The D gene is left open where the match is weak. Expanded clones get a size class; other rows say once, few or many, or leave the size out.

V gene	clone size	J gene	D gene	CDR3 protein	CDR3 DNA
TRBV2	NA	TRBJ2-3	TRBD2	CASSVASGGFTDTQYF	TGTGCCAGCAGTGTGGCTAGCGGGGGTTTCACAGATACGCAGTATTTT
TRBV20-1	many	TRBJ1-5	TRBD1	CSAAPGQVSGQPQHF	TGCAGTGCTGCCCCGGGACAGGTCTCGGGTCAGCCCCAGCATTTT
TRBV4-1	few	TRBJ1-2	NA	CASSQLLGTPNGYTF	TGCGCCAGCAGCCAACTATTGGGAACCCCAAACGGCTACACCTTC
TRBV2	NA	TRBJ2-7	TRBD2	CASSVLAGTNYEQYF	TGTGCCAGCAGTGTCCTAGCGGGGACCAACTACGAGCAGTACTTC
TRBV19	NA	TRBJ1-4	TRBD1	CASSILGQANEKLFF	TGTGCCAGTAGTATACTGGGACAGGCTAATGAAAAACTGTTTTTT
TRBV28	many	TRBJ2-1	TRBD2	CASSTSPWTSGSSSHEQFF	TGTGCCAGCAGTACCTCACCCTGGACTAGCGGGAGCAGTTCCCATGAGCAGTTCTTC
TRBV6-5	NA	TRBJ2-7	NA	CASSPNKNFGPSTYEQYF	TGTGCCAGCAGTCCCAATAAGAACTTCGGACCTTCCACCTACGAGCAGTACTTC
TRBV5-1	NA	TRBJ1-1	NA	CAGGQTPGTGAFF	TGCGCCGGCGGCCAGACACCCGGCACTGGGGCTTTCTTT
TRBV9	few	TRBJ2-6	NA	CASSVDGAGANVLTF	TGTGCCAGCAGCGTAGACGGTGCTGGGGCCAACGTCCTGACTTTC
TRBV6-2/TRBV6-3	many	TRBJ2-7	TRBD1	CASSYPDRGFSYEQYF	TGTGCCAGCAGTTACCCAGACAGGGGCTTCTCCTACGAGCAGTACTTC